These 20 T cell receptor beta chains share one sample of origin, sequenced in a study of T cells in Graves' hyperthyroidism and ophthalmopathy. Amplification of TCR beta CDR3 regions was performed using RNA transcripts as template. RT-PCR in the first round (using the HTBI primer set) targeted the TCR CDR3. Using its own MiXCR run on the multiplex PCR reads, TCRdb lists one record per CDR3 protein. The sample includes around 420,000 distinct CDR3 sequences, about an eighth of them seen just once. Sequencing used blood. These receptors all come from a woman under 30 with Graves' hyperthyroidism.

The chain is built from TRBV5-1 and TRBJ2-7; the match to TRBD1 covers 9 bases. This CDR3 has 16 amino acids. With 5 bases clipped from V and 3 bases from J, the junction kept 12 bases outside the gene matches. Germline lookup yields CDR1 SGHRS and CDR2 YFSETQ. The CDR3 loop is CASSLSPGQGFYEQYF. DNA of the CDR3: TGCGCCAGCAGTCTCTCTCCGGGACAGGGCTTCTACGAGCAGTACTTC.

Only a few counts were recorded for this clonotype. Its ends do not fully match the called genes, so a read error is possible. The V gene is TRBV30, the J gene TRBJ2-1; 14 bases are a match to TRBD2. Per the germline V gene, CDR1 is GTSNPN and CDR2 is SVGIG (reference sequence). The CDR3 consists of 15 residues. CDR3 loop: CAWSSGLAGVGERFF. The CDR3 nucleotides are TGTGCCTGGAGTTCGGGACTAGCGGGAGTCGGCGAGCGGTTCTTC.

At least ten counts were recorded for this clonotype. This chain links TRBV2 with TRBJ1-5, with D perhaps matching TRBD1 (5 bases). The CDR3 runs to 13 residues. CDR1 and CDR2 from the germline V gene are SNHLY and FYNNEI. V lost 6 bases and J 4 bases, leaving 10 bases between the germline ends. The CDR3 region is CASSRDGNQPQHF. The DNA of the CDR3 is TGTGCCAGCAGCAGGGATGGGAATCAGCCCCAGCATTTT. Full variable domain (rest looked up from reference TRBV2 and TRBJ1-5): EPEVTQTPSHQVTQMGQEVILRCVPISNHLYFYWYRQILGQKVEFLVSFYNNEISEKSEIFDDQFSVERPDGSNFTLKIRSTKLEDSAMYFCASSRDGNQPQHFGDGTRLSIL.

The V and J genes are TRBV28 and TRBJ2-3; 10 bases fit TRBD1. This CDR3 comprises 16 residues. CDR1 and CDR2 from the germline V gene are MDHEN and SYDVKM. The junction had 3 bases not matched to a gene; V was cut back by 2 bases and J by 1 base. CDR3 nucleotide sequence: TGTGCCAGCAGTTTAGCCGGGACAGGGGGCACAGATACGCAGTATTTT. It specifies CASSLAGTGGTDTQYF.

This clonotype occurred many times. The rearrangement uses TRBV7-9 and TRBJ2-1; D may be TRBD1 or TRBD2 (6 bases each). The CDR3 is made up of 14 amino acids. V was clipped by 5 bases and J by 9 bases, with 17 bases between them. Germline CDR1 reads SEHNR; CDR2 reads FQNEAQ (reference sequence). DNA of the CDR3: TGTGCCAGCAGCCCCCGGATCGGGGGCGGTGAGCAGTTCTTC. This encodes CASSPRIGGGEQFF. Drawing the rest from reference TRBV7-9 and TRBJ2-1, the complete variable domain is DTGVSQNPRHKITKRGQNVTFRCDPISEHNRLYWYRQTLGQGPEFLTYFQNEAQLEKSRLLSDRFSAERPKGSFSTLEIQRTEQGDSAMYLCASSPRIGGGEQFFGPGTRLTVL.

This clonotype has more than one count but fewer than ten. V is TRBV5-1 and J is TRBJ2-5, with TRBD2 matching 12 bases. Trimming took 4 bases from V and 2 from J; bases not matched to a gene: 3. The CDR3 covers 15 residues. Germline V gene data show CDR1 as SGHRS and CDR2 as YFSETQ. CDR3 loop: CASSKGTSGQETQYF. DNA for the CDR3: TGCGCCAGCAGCAAAGGGACTAGCGGGCAAGAGACCCAGTACTTC.

This clonotype was picked up a small number of times. The rearrangement joins TRBV19 to TRBJ1-3, with a tentative D call TRBD1 (5 bases). Germline CDR1 is LNHDA and CDR2 is SQIVND (reference sequence). Trimming pared 7 bases from V and 6 bases from J, leaving 16 bases between. The length of the CDR3 is 14 residues. CDR3 sequence (DNA): TGTGCCAGTACGCGGGGCGCAGGAGAAAACACCATATATTTT. It specifies CASTRGAGENTIYF.

Ten or more counts support this clonotype. The chain recombines TRBV6-2 or TRBV6-3 with TRBJ2-3, with 8 bases identical to TRBD2. The CDR3 is 14 residues long. Germline V gene lookup returns CDR1 MNHEY and CDR2 SVGEGT. Trimming removed 2 bases from V and 4 bases from J; junction bases left unmatched: 2. The CDR3 is CASSYRREADTQYF. Here the CDR3 DNA reads TGTGCCAGCAGTTACCGGCGGGAGGCAGATACGCAGTATTTT.

This clonotype was counted ten times or more. The V and J genes are TRBV12-3 or TRBV12-4 and TRBJ2-7; 7 bases are shared with TRBD2. V lost 3 bases, J lost 5 bases, and 7 bases stayed unmatched. The CDR3 consists of 14 residues. The CDR3 reads CASSFGGSRNEQYF. DNA of the CDR3: TGTGCCAGCAGTTTCGGGGGGAGCAGGAACGAGCAGTACTTC.

This clonotype turned up a few times. The chain couples TRBV19 to TRBJ1-5, with D possibly matching TRBD1 (5 bases). The germline V gene encodes CDR1 LNHDA and CDR2 SQIVND (reference sequence). The CDR3 is made up of 16 amino acids. V was pared by 4 bases and J by 7 bases, with 20 bases between. The chain's CDR3 is CASSRSRGDQGQPQHF. The CDR3 DNA sequence: TGTGCCAGTAGTAGGAGCCGGGGGGATCAGGGACAGCCCCAGCATTTT.

This clonotype showed up many times. V usage is TRBV29-1 and J usage is TRBJ2-7, with D maybe TRBD1 (5 bases). The length of the CDR3 is 15 residues. Trimming took off 6 bases at V and 6 bases at J, with 24 bases between the two ends. CDR1 and CDR2 (germline): SQVTM, ANQGSEA. CDR3 loop: CSVRGPMTPTGEQYF. The CDR3 DNA reads TGCAGCGTCCGTGGCCCCATGACTCCCACAGGCGAGCAGTACTTC.

The CDR3 nucleotides read TGCAGTGCTTCAACTAGCGGGAGGGACAATGAGCAGTTCTTC. Its protein product is CSASTSGRDNEQFF. The chain combines TRBV20-1 with TRBJ2-1, with 13 bases lining up with TRBD2. V lost 5 bases, J lost 5 bases, and 3 bases stayed unmatched. CDR1 is DFQATT and CDR2 is SNEGSKA in the germline V gene (reference sequence). This CDR3 comprises 14 residues.

The sample holds many counts of this clonotype. The rearrangement links TRBV12-3 or TRBV12-4 to TRBJ1-4; a possible D gene is TRBD1 (5 bases). The CDR3 totals 16 residues. V lost 5 bases and J lost 0, with 13 bases in between. CDR3 in amino acids: CASSKRDGSTNEKLFF. Written as DNA, the CDR3 is TGTGCCAGCAGTAAACGGGACGGTTCAACTAATGAAAAACTGTTTTTT.

This clonotype was counted only a few times. The chain has TRBV6-1 and TRBJ1-3; no firm D call. This CDR3 has 14 amino acids. The germline gives CDR1 MNHNS, CDR2 SASEGT. V lost 8 bases to trimming and J lost 0 bases, with 11 bases between them. CDR3 DNA: TGTGCCAGCTTAGGCACGAGCTCTGGAAACACCATATATTTT. Translation: CASLGTSSGNTIYF.

This clonotype has only a few counts. This chain links TRBV5-1 with TRBJ2-7, with 11 bases fitting TRBD2. V dropped 4 bases and J dropped 2; count of bases not matched to a gene: 5. Germline-derived CDR1 and CDR2 are SGHRS and YFSETQ. The CDR3 extends over 15 amino acids. The DNA of the CDR3 is TGCGCCAGCAGCGCGGGACTAGCGGTCACCTACGAGCAGTACTTC. Translation: CASSAGLAVTYEQYF.

This clonotype was observed many times. The gene calls are TRBV7-2 and TRBJ2-3; 8 positions agree with TRBD2. The CDR3 is 12 amino acids. The V gene end was trimmed by 5 bases and the J gene end by 8 bases; junction bases not matched to a gene: 3. Looked up from germline, CDR1 is SGHTA and CDR2 is FQGNSA. The CDR3 is CASSTSGSTQYF. CDR3 nucleotide sequence: TGTGCCAGCAGCACCAGCGGGAGTACGCAGTATTTT.

The table lists this clonotype with a few counts. The chain carries TRBV7-3 and TRBJ1-2, with D possibly TRBD1 on 5 matching bases. The CDR3 length is 14 residues. Trimming pared 2 bases from V and 3 bases from J, leaving 10 bases between. Germline CDR1 is SGHTA and CDR2 is FQGTGA. The CDR3 nucleotides read TGTGCCAGCAGCTTATATGGGGCGGACTATGGCTACACCTTC. As protein: CASSLYGADYGYTF.

The chain is built from TRBV6-2 or TRBV6-3 and TRBJ1-6; D may be TRBD1 (5 bases). The CDR3 loop spans 15 amino acids. Trimming shortened V by 4 bases and J by 8 bases, and 15 bases separated the two germline ends. Germline CDR1 MNHEY, CDR2 SVGEGT. CDR3 coding DNA: TGTGCCAGCAGTTTACTACAGGCGGGTGATTCACCCCTCCACTTT. Its translation is CASSLLQAGDSPLHF.

The chain carries TRBV6-1 and TRBJ2-6; D not certain. The CDR3 extends over 17 amino acids. Trimming took 7 bases from V and 2 from J, leaving 18 bases between them. Germline CDR1 and CDR2: MNHNS and SASEGT. Here the CDR3 reads CASTPRRGFTGANVLTF. In DNA form, the CDR3 reads TGTGCCAGCACCCCGAGACGCGGATTTACTGGGGCCAACGTCCTGACTTTC.

The table lists this clonotype with a few counts. This sequence joins TRBV28 and TRBJ1-6, with D unresolved. The CDR3 sequence is 12 residues long. The ends were cut back, 3 bases at V and 15 bases at J, with 12 bases in the middle. In germline, CDR1 is MDHEN, CDR2 SYDVKM. The CDR3 here is CASSFFRTGLHF. The DNA for the CDR3 is TGTGCCAGCAGTTTTTTCAGAACGGGCCTCCACTTT.